The clone carrying this T cell receptor (beta chain) has only one observation. This sequence may be a read error, since a much larger clone differs from it by one base. The CDR3 is made up of 13 amino acids. CDR1 is LGHDT and CDR2 is YNNKEL in the germline V gene (reference sequence). V lost 7 bases and J lost 8, with 14 bases in between. These data originate in a study of blood T cells in healthy people across ages. A second PCR, run for roughly 7 to 12 cycles, used a sample-barcoded 5' primer plus a J-beta primer mix. MiXCR, applied by TCRdb to the 5' RACE reads, yields one record per CDR3 protein. Seen here are some 700,000 distinct CDR3 sequences, roughly 20% observed once, and the top ten hold around 21%.

Sample: blood. The source is a man aged 65 to 85 in good health. This sequence joins TRBV3-1 and TRBJ1-4, with D uncertain. The CDR3 DNA reads as TGTGCCAGCATCCCCCCCTCCGGGGAAAAACTGTTTTTT. Amino acids: CASIPPSGEKLFF.